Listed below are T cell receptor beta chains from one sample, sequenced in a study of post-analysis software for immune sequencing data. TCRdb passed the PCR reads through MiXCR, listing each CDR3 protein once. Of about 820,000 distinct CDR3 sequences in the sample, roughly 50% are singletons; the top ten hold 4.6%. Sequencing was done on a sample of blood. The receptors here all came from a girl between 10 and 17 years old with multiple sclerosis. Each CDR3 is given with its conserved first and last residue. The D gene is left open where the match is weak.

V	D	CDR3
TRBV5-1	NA	CASSSTQGGVGYTF
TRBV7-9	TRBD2	CASSPGLAGVGGSYNEQFF
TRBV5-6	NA	CASSGLAYEQYF
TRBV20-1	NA	CSARAPATYEQYF
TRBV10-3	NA	CAISESPPGDDTDTQYF
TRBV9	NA	CASSVTGYRGDTQYF
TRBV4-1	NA	CASTGSLGSSEAFF
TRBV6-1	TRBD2	CASSEARAGPRFNEQFF
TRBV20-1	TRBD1	CSAGRQGRETQYF
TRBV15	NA	CATSSSSASQETQYF